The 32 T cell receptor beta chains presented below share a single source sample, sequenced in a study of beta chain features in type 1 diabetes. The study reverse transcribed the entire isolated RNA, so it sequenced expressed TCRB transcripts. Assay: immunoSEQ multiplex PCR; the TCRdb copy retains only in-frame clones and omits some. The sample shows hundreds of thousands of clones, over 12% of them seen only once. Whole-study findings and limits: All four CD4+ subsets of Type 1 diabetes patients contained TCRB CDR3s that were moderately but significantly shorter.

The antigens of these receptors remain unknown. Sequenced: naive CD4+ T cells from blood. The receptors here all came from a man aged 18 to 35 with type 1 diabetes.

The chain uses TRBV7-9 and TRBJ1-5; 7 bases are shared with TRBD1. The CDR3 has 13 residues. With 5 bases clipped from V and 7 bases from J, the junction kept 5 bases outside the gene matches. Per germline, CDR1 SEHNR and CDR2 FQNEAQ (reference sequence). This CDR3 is CASSRTGNQPQHF. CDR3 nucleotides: TGTGCCAGCAGCAGGACAGGAAACCAGCCCCAGCATTTT.

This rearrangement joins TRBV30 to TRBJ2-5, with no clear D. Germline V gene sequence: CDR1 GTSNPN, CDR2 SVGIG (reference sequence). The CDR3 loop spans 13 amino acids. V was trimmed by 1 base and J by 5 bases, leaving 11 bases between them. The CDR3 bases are TGTGCCTGGAGTGAAGGACCCAGGGAGACCCAGTACTTC. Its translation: CAWSEGPRETQYF.

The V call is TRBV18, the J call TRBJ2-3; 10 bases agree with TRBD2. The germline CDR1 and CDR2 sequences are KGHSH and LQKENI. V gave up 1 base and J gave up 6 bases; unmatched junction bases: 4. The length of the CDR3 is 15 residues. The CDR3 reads CASSPQLAGADTQYF. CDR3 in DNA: TGTGCCAGCTCACCACAGCTAGCGGGGGCGGATACGCAGTATTTT.

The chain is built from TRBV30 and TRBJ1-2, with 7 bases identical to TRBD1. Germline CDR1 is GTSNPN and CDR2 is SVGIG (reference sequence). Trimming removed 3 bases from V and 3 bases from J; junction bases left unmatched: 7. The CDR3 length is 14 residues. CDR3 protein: CAWRKRGTDYGYTF. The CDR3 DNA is TGTGCCTGGAGGAAAAGGGGGACAGACTATGGCTACACCTTC.

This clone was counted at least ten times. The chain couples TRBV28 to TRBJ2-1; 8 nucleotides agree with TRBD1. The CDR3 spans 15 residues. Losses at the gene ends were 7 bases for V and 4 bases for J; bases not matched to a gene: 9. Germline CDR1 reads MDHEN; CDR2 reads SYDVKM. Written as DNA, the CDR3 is TGTGCCAGCACCTGGCGGACAGGGCGTTACAATGAGCAGTTCTTC. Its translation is CASTWRTGRYNEQFF.

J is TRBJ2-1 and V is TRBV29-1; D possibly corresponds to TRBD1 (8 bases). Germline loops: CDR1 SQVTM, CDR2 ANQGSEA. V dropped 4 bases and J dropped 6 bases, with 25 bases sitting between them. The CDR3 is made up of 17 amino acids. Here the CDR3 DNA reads TGCAGCGTTGGAAGGACAGGGAGGGGGTTTAATGGCAATGAGCAGTTCTTC. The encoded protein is CSVGRTGRGFNGNEQFF.

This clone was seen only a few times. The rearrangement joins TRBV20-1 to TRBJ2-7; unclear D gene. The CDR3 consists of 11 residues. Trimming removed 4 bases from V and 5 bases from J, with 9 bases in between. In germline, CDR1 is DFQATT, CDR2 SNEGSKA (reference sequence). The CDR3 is CSAKPHDEQYF. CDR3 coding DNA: TGCAGTGCTAAACCCCACGACGAGCAGTACTTC.

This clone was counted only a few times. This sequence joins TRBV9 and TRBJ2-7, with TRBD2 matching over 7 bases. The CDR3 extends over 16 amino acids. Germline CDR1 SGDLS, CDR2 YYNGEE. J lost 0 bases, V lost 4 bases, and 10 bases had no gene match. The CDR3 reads CASSPGGTDFSYEQYF. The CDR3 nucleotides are TGTGCCAGCAGCCCCGGGGGGACCGACTTCTCCTACGAGCAGTACTTC. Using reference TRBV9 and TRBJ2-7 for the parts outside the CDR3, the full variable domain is DSGVTQTPKHLITATGQRVTLRCSPRSGDLSVYWYQQSLDQGLQFLIQYYNGEERAKGNILERFSAQQFPDLHSELNLSSLELGDSALYFCASSPGGTDFSYEQYFGPGTRLTVT.

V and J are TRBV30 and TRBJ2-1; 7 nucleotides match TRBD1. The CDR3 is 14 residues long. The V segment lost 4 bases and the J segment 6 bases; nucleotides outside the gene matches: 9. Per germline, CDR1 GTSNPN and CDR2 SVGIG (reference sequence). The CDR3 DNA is TGTGCCTGGACCAAGGGACAGAGCTCCAATGAGCAGTTCTTC. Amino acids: CAWTKGQSSNEQFF.

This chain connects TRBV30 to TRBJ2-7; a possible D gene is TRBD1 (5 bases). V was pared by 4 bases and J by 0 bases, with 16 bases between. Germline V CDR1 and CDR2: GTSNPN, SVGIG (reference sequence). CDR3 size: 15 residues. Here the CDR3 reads CAWIDPGLSSYEQYF. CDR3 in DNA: TGTGCCTGGATTGATCCAGGGCTGAGCTCCTACGAGCAGTACTTC.

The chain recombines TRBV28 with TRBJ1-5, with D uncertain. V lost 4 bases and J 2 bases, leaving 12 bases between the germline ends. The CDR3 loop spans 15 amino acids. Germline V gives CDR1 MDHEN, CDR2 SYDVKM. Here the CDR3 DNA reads TGTGCCAGCAGTTATGGATCTGGGGGCAATCAGCCCCAGCATTTT. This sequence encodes CASSYGSGGNQPQHF.

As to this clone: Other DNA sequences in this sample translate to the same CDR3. Written as DNA, the CDR3 is TGCGCCAGCAGCTCGGGAGCCAGCACAGATACGCAGTATTTT. This translates into CASSSGASTDTQYF. The chain couples TRBV5-1 to TRBJ2-3; D perhaps matches TRBD2 (6 bases). Germline lookup yields CDR1 SGHRS and CDR2 YFSETQ. CDR3 length equals 14 residues. V lost 3 bases to trimming and J lost 0 bases, with 8 bases between them.

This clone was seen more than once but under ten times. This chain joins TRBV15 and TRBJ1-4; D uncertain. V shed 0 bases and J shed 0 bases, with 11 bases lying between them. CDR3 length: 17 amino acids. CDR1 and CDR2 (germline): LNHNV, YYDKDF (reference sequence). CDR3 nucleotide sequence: TGTGCCACCAGCAGAGAGTTAATGAGGACAACTAATGAAAAACTGTTTTTT. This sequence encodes CATSRELMRTTNEKLFF. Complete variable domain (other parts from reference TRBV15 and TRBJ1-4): DAMVIQNPRYQVTQFGKPVTLSCSQTLNHNVMYWYQQKSSQAPKLLFHYYDKDFNNEADTPDNFQSRRPNTSFCFLDIRSPGLGDTAMYLCATSRELMRTTNEKLFFGSGTQLSVL.

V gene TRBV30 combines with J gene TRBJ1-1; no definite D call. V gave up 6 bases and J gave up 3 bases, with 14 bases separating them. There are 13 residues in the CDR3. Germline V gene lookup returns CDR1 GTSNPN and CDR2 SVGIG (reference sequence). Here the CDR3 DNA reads TGTGCCTGCGCAACGAGGGTTGACACTGAAGCTTTCTTT. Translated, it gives CACATRVDTEAFF.

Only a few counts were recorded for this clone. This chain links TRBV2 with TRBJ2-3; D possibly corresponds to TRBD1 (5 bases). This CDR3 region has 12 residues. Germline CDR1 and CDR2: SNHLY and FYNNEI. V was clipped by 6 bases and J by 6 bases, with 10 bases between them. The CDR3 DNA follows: TGTGCCAGCAGAAAAGGGGTGGATACGCAGTATTTT. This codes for CASRKGVDTQYF.

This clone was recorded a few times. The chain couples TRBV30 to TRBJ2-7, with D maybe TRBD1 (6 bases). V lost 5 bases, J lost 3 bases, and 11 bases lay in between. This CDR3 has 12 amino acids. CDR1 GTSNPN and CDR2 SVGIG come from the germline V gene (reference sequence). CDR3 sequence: CAWAGTLYEQYF. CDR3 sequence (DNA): TGTGCCTGGGCCGGGACACTCTACGAGCAGTACTTC.

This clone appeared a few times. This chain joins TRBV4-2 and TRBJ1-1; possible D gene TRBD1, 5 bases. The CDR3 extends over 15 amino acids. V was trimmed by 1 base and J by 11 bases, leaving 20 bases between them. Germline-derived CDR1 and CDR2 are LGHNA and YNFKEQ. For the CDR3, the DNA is TGTGCCAGCAGCCAAGTTGACAGTCTTCTTGAGGGGGCTTTCTTT. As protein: CASSQVDSLLEGAFF.

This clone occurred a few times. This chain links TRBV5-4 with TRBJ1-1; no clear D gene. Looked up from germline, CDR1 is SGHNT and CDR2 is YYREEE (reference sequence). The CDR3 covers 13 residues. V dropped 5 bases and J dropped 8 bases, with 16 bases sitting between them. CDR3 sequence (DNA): TGTGCCAGCAGTTTTGAGGTCGGTCGGGAAGCTTTCTTT. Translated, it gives CASSFEVGREAFF.

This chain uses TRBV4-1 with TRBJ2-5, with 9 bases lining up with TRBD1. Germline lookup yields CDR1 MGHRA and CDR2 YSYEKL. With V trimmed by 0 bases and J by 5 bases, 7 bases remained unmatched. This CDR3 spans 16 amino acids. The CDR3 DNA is TGCGCCAGCAGCCAAGACGTCCCCGACAGGGGGGAGACCCAGTACTTC. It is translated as CASSQDVPDRGETQYF.

CDR3 residues: CASSVDMFDGYTF. CDR3 nucleotide sequence: TGTGCCAGCAGTGTTGACATGTTTGATGGCTACACCTTC. The chain couples TRBV25-1 to TRBJ1-2; no reliable D call. V lost 4 bases, J lost 6 bases, and 12 bases lay in between. The CDR3 is made up of 13 amino acids. The V gene's germline CDR1 is MGHDK and CDR2 SYGVNS.

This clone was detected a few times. The CDR3 region is CASSLRVSDGTQYF. CDR3 nucleotides: TGTGCCAGCAGCCTTCGGGTCTCTGACGGGACCCAGTACTTC. This chain connects TRBV14 to TRBJ2-5; D remains ambiguous. Germline V gives CDR1 SGHDN, CDR2 FVKESK. V was cut by 4 bases and J by 7 bases, with 16 bases left in between. This CDR3 contains 14 residues. Together with reference TRBV14 and TRBJ2-5, the CDR3 gives the full variable domain: EAGVTQFPSHSVIEKGQTVTLRCDPISGHDNLYWYRRVMGKEIKFLLHFVKESKQDESGMPNNRFLAERTGGTYSTLKVQPAELEDSGVYFCASSLRVSDGTQYFGPGTRLLVL.

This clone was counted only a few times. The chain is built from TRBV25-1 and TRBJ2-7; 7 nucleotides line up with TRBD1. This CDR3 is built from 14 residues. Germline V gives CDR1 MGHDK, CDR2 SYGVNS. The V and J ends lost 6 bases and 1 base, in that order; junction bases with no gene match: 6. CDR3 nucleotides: TGTGCCAGCAGACGGGACAGCCATTCCTACGAGCAGTACTTC. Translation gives CASRRDSHSYEQYF.

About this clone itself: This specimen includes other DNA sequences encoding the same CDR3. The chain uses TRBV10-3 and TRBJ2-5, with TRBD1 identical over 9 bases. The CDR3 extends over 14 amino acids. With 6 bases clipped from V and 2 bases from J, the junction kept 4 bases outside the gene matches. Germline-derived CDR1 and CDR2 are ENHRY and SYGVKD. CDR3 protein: CAISAGQGQETQYF. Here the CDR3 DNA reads TGTGCCATCAGCGCGGGACAGGGTCAAGAGACCCAGTACTTC.

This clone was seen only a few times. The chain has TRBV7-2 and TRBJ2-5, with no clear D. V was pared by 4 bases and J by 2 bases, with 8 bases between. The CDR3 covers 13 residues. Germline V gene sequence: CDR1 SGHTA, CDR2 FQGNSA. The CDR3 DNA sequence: TGTGCCAGCAGCTCGCGAACACAAGAGACCCAGTACTTC. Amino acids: CASSSRTQETQYF. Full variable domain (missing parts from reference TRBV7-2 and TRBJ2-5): GAGVSQSPSNKVTEKGKDVELRCDPISGHTALYWYRQSLGQGLEFLIYFQGNSAPDKSGLPSDRFSAERTGGSVSTLTIQRTQQEDSAVYLCASSSRTQETQYFGPGTRLLVL.

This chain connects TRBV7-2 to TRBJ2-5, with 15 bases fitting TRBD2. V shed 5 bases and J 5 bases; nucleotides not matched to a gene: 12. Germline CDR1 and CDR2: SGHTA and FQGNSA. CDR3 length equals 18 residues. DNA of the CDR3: TGTGCCAGCAGCGGCGCTAGGACTAGCGGGGGGGCCGGGGAGACCCAGTACTTC. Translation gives CASSGARTSGGAGETQYF.

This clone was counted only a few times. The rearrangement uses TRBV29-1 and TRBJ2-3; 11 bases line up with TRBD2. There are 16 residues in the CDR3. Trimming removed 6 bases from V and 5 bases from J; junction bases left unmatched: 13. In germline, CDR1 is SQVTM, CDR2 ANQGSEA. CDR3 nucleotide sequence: TGCAGCGTGAGCGCGGGGGGGACTAGCGGAAGAGATACGCAGTATTTT. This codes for CSVSAGGTSGRDTQYF.

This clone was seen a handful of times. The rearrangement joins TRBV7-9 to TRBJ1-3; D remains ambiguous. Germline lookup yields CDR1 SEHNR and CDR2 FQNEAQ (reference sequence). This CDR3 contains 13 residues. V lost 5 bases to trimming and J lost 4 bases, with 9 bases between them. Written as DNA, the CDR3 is TGTGCCAGCAGCGAGGGTGCCGGAAACACCATATATTTT. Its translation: CASSEGAGNTIYF.

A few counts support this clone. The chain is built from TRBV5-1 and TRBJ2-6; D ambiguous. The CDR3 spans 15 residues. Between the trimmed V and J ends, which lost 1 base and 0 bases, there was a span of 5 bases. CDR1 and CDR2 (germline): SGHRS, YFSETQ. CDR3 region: CASSLIDSGANVLTF. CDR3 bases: TGCGCCAGCAGCTTGATAGACTCTGGGGCCAACGTCCTGACTTTC.

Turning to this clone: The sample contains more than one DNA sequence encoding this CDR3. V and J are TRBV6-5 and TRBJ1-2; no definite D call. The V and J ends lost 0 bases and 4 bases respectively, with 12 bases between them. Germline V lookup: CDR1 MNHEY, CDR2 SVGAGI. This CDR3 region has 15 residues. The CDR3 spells CASSYSSGGSYGYTF. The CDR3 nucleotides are TGTGCCAGCAGTTACTCGTCCGGAGGGAGCTATGGCTACACCTTC.

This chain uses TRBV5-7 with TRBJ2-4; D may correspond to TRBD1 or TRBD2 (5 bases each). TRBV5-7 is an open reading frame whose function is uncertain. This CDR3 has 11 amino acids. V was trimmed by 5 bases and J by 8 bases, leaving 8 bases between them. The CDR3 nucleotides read TGTGCCAGCAGGCAGGGAGACATTCAGTACTTC. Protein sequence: CASRQGDIQYF.

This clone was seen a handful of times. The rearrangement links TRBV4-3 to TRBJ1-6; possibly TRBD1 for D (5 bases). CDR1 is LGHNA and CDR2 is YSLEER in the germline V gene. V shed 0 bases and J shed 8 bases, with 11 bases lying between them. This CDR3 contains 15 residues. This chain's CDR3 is CASSQELGVHSPLHF. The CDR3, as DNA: TGCGCCAGCAGCCAAGAATTAGGGGTGCATTCACCCCTCCACTTT.

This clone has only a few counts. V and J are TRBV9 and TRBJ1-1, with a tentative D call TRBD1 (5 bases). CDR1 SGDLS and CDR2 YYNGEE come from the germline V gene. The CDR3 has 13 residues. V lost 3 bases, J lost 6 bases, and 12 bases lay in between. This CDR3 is CASSATVLSEAFF. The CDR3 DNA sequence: TGTGCCAGCAGCGCGACAGTTTTGTCTGAAGCTTTCTTT.